Listed below are T cell receptor beta chains from one sample, sequenced in a study of tumor and adjacent non-tumor tissue in lung cancer. TCRdb used MiXCR to reprocess the multiplex PCR reads, holding one entry per CDR3 protein. This table holds approximately 140,000 distinct CDR3 sequences, around 67% found once. Material: lung tumor tissue. Receptor source: a man between 60 and 75 years old with small cell lung cancer. Each CDR3 is given with its conserved first and last residue. Each record gives: clone size, V gene, J gene, CDR3 length, D gene, CDR3 protein, CDR3 DNA. D genes are given only for firm matches. Clone size appears in some rows only: once, few, many, or a class for an expanded clone.

.,TRBV11-2,TRBJ2-1,15,.,CASNLGGDLVSEQFF,TGTGCCAGCAACTTAGGGGGGGATTTAGTGAGTGAGCAGTTCTTT
.,TRBV6-1,TRBJ2-3,16,.,CAGIYRLPDSTDTQYF,TGTGCCGGCATATACCGACTACCTGACAGCACAGATACGCAGTATTTT
.,TRBV29-1,TRBJ2-3,14,TRBD1,CSVPRTGSSRSQYF,TGCAGCGTTCCTAGGACAGGCTCGTCCCGCTCGCAGTATTTT
.,TRBV6-2/TRBV6-3,TRBJ2-1,15,.,CASSYKGEAYNEQFF,TGTGCCAGCAGTTACAAGGGGGAGGCCTATAATGAGCAGTTCTTC
.,TRBV11-2,TRBJ2-1,15,TRBD2,CANSSTGGFFDEQFF,TGTGCCAACAGCTCCACGGGAGGGTTTTTCGATGAGCAGTTCTTT
medium-sized,TRBV12-3/TRBV12-4,TRBJ1-4,14,.,CASSFTSSGEKLFF,TGTGCCAGCAGTTTTACGAGCTCTGGAGAAAAACTGTTTTTT
many,TRBV5-5,TRBJ2-7,13,.,CASSQSWGYEQYF,TGTGCCAGCAGCCAGAGCTGGGGCTACGAGCAGTACTTC
.,TRBV29-1,TRBJ2-7,12,.,CSVENAWNEQYF,TGCAGCGTTGAAAACGCGTGGAACGAGCAGTACTTC
.,TRBV12-3/TRBV12-4,TRBJ1-1,12,TRBD1,CACSWDRGMAFF,TGTGCCTGCAGTTGGGACAGGGGGATGGCTTTCTTT
once,TRBV4-1,TRBJ1-5,13,.,CAGSQDPSWPRHF,TGTGCCGGCAGCCAAGACCCATCGTGGCCCCGGCATTTT
.,TRBV18,TRBJ2-7,15,.,CASSPRQVRMYVQYF,TGTGCCAGCTCACCGAGACAGGTTCGGATGTACGTACAGTACTTC
.,TRBV7-8,TRBJ2-7,15,.,CASSFHEPSLYEQYF,TGTGCCAGCAGCTTTCATGAACCTAGCCTGTACGAGCAGTACTTC
.,TRBV6-1,TRBJ1-1,15,TRBD1,CASNEYARGIAEAFF,TGTGCTAGCAATGAATACGCCAGGGGGATCGCTGAAGCTTTCTTT
.,TRBV20-1,TRBJ2-3,15,TRBD1,CSAVRTGGATDTEYF,TGCAGTGCCGTACGGACAGGGGGCGCGACAGATACGGAGTATTTT
many,TRBV6-1,TRBJ1-1,13,.,CASSEQGPTEAFF,TGTGCCAGCAGTGAGCAGGGGCCCACTGAAGCTTTCTTT
.,TRBV11-3,TRBJ2-1,14,.,CSSSLMAYLGEQFF,TGTTCCAGCAGCTTAATGGCGTATTTGGGTGAGCAGTTCTTC
.,TRBV11-3,TRBJ2-1,16,.,CASSLGAGARAFEQFF,TGTGCCAGCAGCTTAGGGGCTGGTGCGAGGGCCTTTGAGCAGTTCTTC
.,TRBV11-2,TRBJ2-2,14,.,CVSSLRPDGGELFF,TGTGTCAGCAGCTTACGTCCTGACGGCGGGGAGCTGTTTTTT
.,TRBV6-2/TRBV6-3,TRBJ2-7,12,.,CASSRQAYEQYF,TGTGCCAGCAGTCGACAGGCCTACGAGCAGTACTTC
.,TRBV5-1,TRBJ2-3,17,TRBD2,CTSSGGLPGVTADTQYF,TGCACCAGCAGCGGGGGACTACCGGGAGTCACCGCAGATACGCAGTATTTT
.,TRBV4-1,TRBJ2-3,16,.,CASSLLVAFQVDTQYF,TGCGCCAGCAGCCTCCTGGTAGCGTTCCAGGTAGATACGCAGTATTTT
few,TRBV28,TRBJ1-4,14,.,CASGGGPTNEKLFF,TGTGCCAGCGGGGGCGGGCCAACTAATGAAAAACTGTTTTTT
.,TRBV4-2,TRBJ2-2,16,.,CASNQHKGTNTGELSF,TGTGCCAGCAACCAACACAAAGGGACAAACACCGGGGAGCTGTCTTTT
.,TRBV6-5,TRBJ1-1,15,TRBD1,CAGSPWDREYTETFF,TGTGCCGGCAGCCCCTGGGACAGGGAGTATACTGAAACTTTCTTT
.,TRBV29-1,TRBJ2-5,14,.,CSVEVGNTQETKYF,TGCAGCGTTGAGGTCGGCAATACCCAAGAGACCAAGTACTTC
.,TRBV6-1,TRBJ1-1,15,TRBD1,CASSDTGEVGTEAFF,TGTGCCAGCAGTGACACAGGGGAGGTAGGCACTGAAGCTTTCTTT
.,TRBV11-2,TRBJ2-1,12,.,CTSSHLGGEQFF,TGTACTAGCAGCCACCTCGGCGGAGAGCAGTTCTTC
many,TRBV11-2,TRBJ2-1,12,.,CASSLQYNEQFF,TGTGCCAGCAGCTTACAATATAATGAGCAGTTCTTC
many,TRBV20-1,TRBJ2-7,14,TRBD1,CSAQATGGRNEQYF,TGCAGTGCCCAGGCTACAGGGGGCAGGAACGAGCAGTACTTC
medium-sized,TRBV11-3,TRBJ2-5,15,.,CASSLGSAVGETQYF,TGTGCCAGCAGCTTGGGTAGCGCAGTAGGAGAGACCCAGTACTTC
.,TRBV20-1,TRBJ2-7,13,.,CSASGEDVYEQYF,TGCAGTGCTAGCGGGGAAGACGTCTACGAGCAGTACTTC
.,TRBV20-1,TRBJ1-5,14,.,CSAWNIGVIQPQHF,TGCAGTGCATGGAATATCGGAGTGATTCAGCCCCAGCATTTT
once,TRBV11-1,TRBJ2-1,13,.,CASLDSPTNEQFF,TGTGCCAGCTTAGACTCCCCGACGAATGAGCAGTTCTTC
.,TRBV5-1,TRBJ2-1,17,TRBD2,CASSLVTSGTSYNEQFF,TGCGCCAGCAGCTTGGTTACTAGCGGGACTTCCTACAATGAGCAGTTCTTC
many,TRBV6-5,TRBJ1-1,11,TRBD1,CASSDGRDRRF,TGTGCCAGCAGTGACGGTAGGGACAGGAGATTT
.,TRBV11-1,TRBJ2-7,12,TRBD1,CASSRQGREENF,TGTGCCAGCAGCCGACAGGGGCGCGAGGAGAACTTC
.,TRBV19,TRBJ2-7,13,TRBD1,CASSKNRGYEQYF,TGTGCCAGTAGTAAAAACAGGGGCTACGAGCAGTACTTC
.,TRBV20-1,TRBJ2-3,19,TRBD2,CSATDLTSGGSISTDTQYF,TGCAGTGCTACAGATCTCACTAGCGGGGGAAGTATTAGCACAGATACGCAGTATTTT
many,TRBV12-3/TRBV12-4,TRBJ2-2,14,.,CASILRGNTGELFF,TGTGCCAGCATCCTCCGGGGGAACACCGGGGAGCTGTTTTTT
many,TRBV28,TRBJ2-1,13,.,CASSRSSYNEQFF,TGTGCCAGCAGCCGGAGCTCCTACAATGAGCAGTTCTTC
.,TRBV29-1,TRBJ2-3,19,TRBD2,CSVDMGLGLLRKNTDTQYF,TGCAGCGTGGACATGGGACTAGGGCTCCTTCGAAAGAACACAGATACGCAGTATTTT
.,TRBV28,TRBJ2-2,15,.,CTSRPDSEVTGELFF,TGTACCAGCAGACCCGACAGTGAGGTAACCGGGGAGCTGTTTTTT
.,TRBV11-3,TRBJ1-3,17,.,CASNRLRDRGYGNTIYF,TGTGCCAGCAACCGACTTCGGGATAGGGGATATGGAAACACCATATATTTT
.,TRBV24-1,TRBJ2-1,12,.,CATSDRLNEQFF,TGTGCCACCAGTGATAGACTAAATGAGCAGTTCTTC
.,TRBV19,TRBJ2-1,16,.,CASSTGTYLSYNEQFF,TGTGCCAGTAGTACGGGGACATACCTCTCCTACAATGAGCAGTTCTTC
.,TRBV6-5,TRBJ2-5,19,TRBD2,CASSPTSGGTSGTEETQYF,TGTGCCAGCAGTCCCACCTCCGGGGGGACTAGCGGGACAGAAGAGACCCAGTACTTC
few,TRBV5-1,TRBJ2-5,13,.,CAGSFDPQETQYF,TGCGCCGGCAGCTTCGACCCCCAAGAGACCCAGTACTTC
many,TRBV20-1,TRBJ2-5,12,.,CSARSVQETQYF,TGCAGTGCTAGATCCGTACAAGAGACCCAGTACTTC
many,TRBV20-1,TRBJ1-2,13,TRBD1,CSASTGPNYGYTF,TGCAGTGCTTCGACAGGGCCTAACTATGGCTACACCTTC
.,TRBV12-3/TRBV12-4,TRBJ2-1,15,.,CASSAGNVDYNEQFF,TGTGCCAGCAGTGCAGGGAATGTGGACTACAATGAGCAGTTCTTC
.,TRBV13,TRBJ2-1,12,.,CASSPQAGEQFF,TGTGCTAGCAGTCCCCAGGCCGGTGAGCAGTTCTTC
.,TRBV6-2/TRBV6-3,TRBJ2-3,18,TRBD2,CASSPITDLAGLKDTQYF,TGTGCCAGCAGCCCCATCACCGATCTAGCGGGATTAAAAGATACGCAGTATTTT